This TCR beta chain was identified in a study of read filtering for tumor transcriptome and immune sequencing. This library used roughly 400 ng RNA and molecular barcoded adaptors spanning alpha/delta and beta/gamma chains. TCRdb independently ran MiXCR on the reads; one entry per CDR3 protein. Of fewer than 100,000 distinct CDR3 sequences listed, 9% to 15% are singletons. Ten or more counts support this clonotype. The antigen remains unidentified. Findings and limits, study-wide: Single-read clonotypes: roughly four fifths of IR-seq clonotypes (around 3.5% of reads), 74.6% of RNA-seq clonotypes (roughly 43% of reads).

Input material: a population of CD138-negative cells sorted from bone marrow. The clonotype was recovered from a donor at least 40 years old with multiple myeloma.

CDR3 sequence (DNA): TGTGCCAGCAGCCAAGGTTCTTGGGGCAGGGGAGGAACCGGGGAGCTGTTTTTT. This translates into CASSQGSWGRGGTGELFF. The J gene is TRBJ2-2, the V gene TRBV3-1; D possibly uses TRBD1 or TRBD2 (6 bases each). From germline, CDR1 is LGHDT and CDR2 YNNKEL (reference sequence). V gave up 1 base and J gave up 5 bases, with 20 bases separating them. The length of the CDR3 is 18 residues.